These T cell receptor beta chains were read from a single sample in a study of beta chain features in type 1 diabetes. Data came from immunoSEQ multiplex PCR; TCRdb stores just in-frame clones and leaves some out. This table has around 180,000 clones, about 12% appearing once. The sequenced sample was central memory CD4+ T cells from blood. These receptors came from a young woman in good health. CDR3s include the opening cysteine and the closing phenylalanine or tryptophan. D genes are given only for firm matches. A row's size may be missing; if present it is once, few, many or a size class.

v_call	clone_size	d_call	j_call	cdr3_nt	cdr3_aa
TRBV7-9	.	.	TRBJ2-1	TGTGCCAGCAGCTTACGCGGAAGCTCCTACAATGAGCAGTTCTTC	CASSLRGSSYNEQFF
TRBV7-6	.	TRBD1	TRBJ2-2	TGTGCCAGCAGCCAAATACAGGGGGACACCGGGGAGCTGTTTTTT	CASSQIQGDTGELFF
TRBV10-3	few	.	TRBJ2-3	TGTGCCATCAGTGAGTCCGCGGGGGATACGCAGTATTTT	CAISESAGDTQYF
TRBV7-9	.	.	TRBJ1-2	TGTGCCAGCAGCCGGGGCGGCCAGGGGCTGGGCTATGGCTACACCTTC	CASSRGGQGLGYGYTF
TRBV4-2	few	.	TRBJ1-3	TGTGCCAGCAGCCAAGATCGGTCCGATACCCTTGGAAACACCATATATTTT	CASSQDRSDTLGNTIYF
TRBV5-1	.	TRBD1	TRBJ1-2	TGCGCCAGCAGCGATCCGGGACAGAATGGCTACACCTTC	CASSDPGQNGYTF
TRBV9	.	.	TRBJ1-2	TGTGCCAGCAGCAACCAGGCCAGGGGCCCTCATGGCTACACCTTC	CASSNQARGPHGYTF
TRBV6-5	few	TRBD1	TRBJ1-5	TGTGCCAGCAGTCGGGGACAGGGAGACTATCAGCCCCAGCATTTT	CASSRGQGDYQPQHF
TRBV4-1	many	TRBD2	TRBJ2-5	TGCGCCAGCAGCCATTCCGGGACTAGCGGGAGGAAGACCCAGTACTTC	CASSHSGTSGRKTQYF
TRBV6-1	.	.	TRBJ2-7	TGTGCCAGCACGAGGGGGAACTACGAGCAGTACTTC	CASTRGNYEQYF
TRBV28	.	TRBD1	TRBJ1-1	TGTGCCAGCGCCGGGGACAGGGAAAAAGCTTTCTTT	CASAGDREKAFF
TRBV29-1	few	TRBD1	TRBJ1-2	TGCAGCGTTGGAGACAGGGGCTATGGCTACACCTTC	CSVGDRGYGYTF
TRBV30	.	TRBD2	TRBJ2-3	TGTGCCTGGAGTGTGTGGGCTAGCGGGAGAGGAGATACGCAGTATTTT	CAWSVWASGRGDTQYF
TRBV5-1	few	.	TRBJ2-1	TGCGCCAGCAGCTTGGCGGTCGGAGGGGGGGGTGAGCAGTTCTTC	CASSLAVGGGGEQFF